Listed below are T cell receptor beta chains from one sample, sequenced in a study of T cell responses to AZD1222 COVID-19 vaccine. The method was immunoSEQ multiplex PCR; TCRdb's version includes in-frame clones alone and lacks a portion of them. The sample shows about 90,000 clones, roughly 90% of them seen only once. This specimen was peripheral blood, taken 28 days after the second AZD1222 dose. The receptors here all came from an adult who received the AZD1222 COVID-19 vaccine. Each CDR3 is given with its conserved first and last residue. A D gene is named only where the DNA matches it firmly. The listing skips clone size in some rows; elsewhere it reads once, few, many or a size class.

clone size	V gene	D gene	J gene	CDR3 protein	CDR3 DNA
NA	TRBV19	NA	TRBJ2-3	CASSIRTDTQYF	TGTGCCAGTAGTATTCGGACGGATACGCAGTATTTT
NA	TRBV18	TRBD1	TRBJ1-1	CASSPGRDREEAFF	TGTGCCAGCTCCCCCGGCCGGGACAGAGAAGAAGCTTTCTTT
large	TRBV4-3	NA	TRBJ1-2	CASSQDSGESYGYTF	TGCGCCAGCAGCCAAGATTCCGGTGAGAGCTATGGCTACACCTTC
NA	TRBV28	NA	TRBJ2-2	CASSFLQVAGELFF	TGTGCCAGCAGTTTCTTACAGGTTGCCGGGGAGCTGTTTTTT
once	TRBV19	TRBD1	TRBJ1-5	CASSIGDRGANQPQHF	TGTGCCAGTAGTATAGGGGACAGGGGCGCTAATCAGCCCCAGCATTTT
NA	TRBV6-4	NA	TRBJ1-2	CASSEGHGYGYTF	TGTGCCAGCAGCGAAGGACACGGTTATGGCTACACCTTC
NA	TRBV3-1/TRBV3-2	NA	TRBJ1-6	CASRWQEYNSPLHF	TGTGCCAGCCGGTGGCAGGAGTATAATTCACCCCTCCACTTT
NA	TRBV7-3	NA	TRBJ1-4	CASSLTGPNEKLFF	TGTGCCAGCAGCTTAACGGGTCCCAATGAAAAACTGTTTTTT
NA	TRBV14	NA	TRBJ2-3	CASSFGVTDTQYF	TGTGCCAGCAGCTTTGGGGTCACAGATACGCAGTATTTT
NA	TRBV6-2/TRBV6-3	NA	TRBJ1-2	CASSYTLQLNYGYTF	TGTGCCAGCAGTTACACATTACAGCTTAACTATGGCTACACCTTC
NA	TRBV7-9	NA	TRBJ1-2	CASSSPDVGSRGGYTF	TGTGCCAGCAGCTCCCCTGACGTGGGGTCCCGGGGCGGCTACACCTTC
NA	TRBV3-1/TRBV3-2	TRBD2	TRBJ2-1	CASSRGGEQFF	TGTGCCAGCAGCCGCGGGGGTGAGCAGTTCTTC
NA	TRBV28	TRBD2	TRBJ2-1	CASSPSGLDEQFF	TGTGCCAGCAGCCCTAGCGGTCTTGATGAGCAGTTCTTC
NA	TRBV4-3	TRBD2	TRBJ2-3	CASSQVSGVNRDTQYF	TGCGCCAGCAGCCAAGTTAGCGGGGTTAATCGGGATACGCAGTATTTT
NA	TRBV29-1	TRBD1	TRBJ2-3	CSGTGGFGTDTQYF	TGCAGCGGTACAGGGGGCTTTGGAACAGATACGCAGTATTTT
NA	TRBV19	NA	TRBJ2-5	CASSSYLDQETQYF	TGTGCCAGTAGTTCCTACCTAGACCAAGAGACCCAGTACTTC
NA	TRBV15	TRBD1	TRBJ1-2	CATSRRTGIDYGYTF	TGTGCCACCAGCAGACGGACAGGGATTGACTATGGCTACACCTTC
NA	TRBV5-1	NA	TRBJ1-2	CASSGGYTF	TGCGCCAGCAGCGGGGGCTACACCTTC
many	TRBV29-1	TRBD1	TRBJ2-2	CSVEGTGGTGELFF	TGCAGCGTTGAAGGGACAGGGGGCACCGGGGAGCTGTTTTTT
NA	TRBV19	NA	TRBJ1-2	CASSATSGENYGYTF	TGTGCCAGTAGTGCCACCTCGGGGGAGAACTATGGCTACACCTTC
once	TRBV4-1	NA	TRBJ1-5	CASSQAGMSNQPQHF	TGCGCCAGCAGCCAAGCAGGGATGAGCAATCAGCCCCAGCATTTT
NA	TRBV7-3	TRBD1	TRBJ1-2	CASRHMGGGFYGYTF	TGTGCCAGCAGACACATGGGAGGGGGCTTCTATGGCTACACCTTC
NA	TRBV28	NA	TRBJ1-2	CASSSSVYGYTF	NA
NA	TRBV6-2/TRBV6-3	NA	TRBJ1-1	CASSSRKAAEAFF	TGTGCCAGCAGTAGTCGTAAGGCGGCTGAAGCTTTCTTT